The clone carrying this T cell receptor beta chain showed up just a few times. As yet, its antigen is unknown. The TCR library protocol was used to attach unique molecular identifiers. These identifiers were attached to individual cDNA molecules. TCRdb re-derived calls from the 5' RACE reads in MiXCR, one entry per CDR3 protein. The sample consists of more than 50,000 distinct CDR3 sequences, roughly an eighth of them appearing once. This entry comes from a study of early T cells in non-severe SARS-CoV-2 infection. Study background: Sequencing used unsorted whole-blood bulk RNA, so chains lack pairing.

Trimming pared 7 bases from V and 1 base from J, leaving 11 bases between. The CDR3 runs 14 residues. Study-wide results and caveats: There was a bias toward anti-spike CD8 responses in VDJdb matching, which missed private and CD4 specificities.

The sample consisted of whole blood. The sequence was obtained from an adult who was a healthcare worker with PCR-confirmed SARS-CoV-2 infection or an uninfected control (not recorded which). The chain joins TRBV12-3 or TRBV12-4 to TRBJ1-5; a possible D gene is TRBD1 (5 bases). The CDR3, as DNA: TGTGCCAGCACCCTGAGGGGAAGCAATCAGCCCCAGCATTTT. It specifies CASTLRGSNQPQHF.